The 14 T cell receptor beta chains reported below all come from one sample, sequenced in a study of blood T cell repertoires in COVID-19. The data were produced by immunoSEQ multiplex PCR, yet TCRdb's version contains in-frame clones alone and is incomplete. Seen here are 150,000 or so clones, around 84% observed once, and the top ten hold about 1.8%. Sequenced input: peripheral blood. The origin of the receptors is an older man with acute or convalescent COVID-19.

This clone was observed a handful of times. The CDR3 protein is CASRDISYGYTF. CDR3 nucleotide sequence: TGTGCCAGCCGGGACATTTCCTATGGCTACACCTTC. The chain employs TRBV2 and TRBJ1-2, with D tentatively TRBD1 (6 bases). The germline gives CDR1 SNHLY, CDR2 FYNNEI. The CDR3 spans 12 residues. With 8 bases removed from V and 4 bases from J, the gap between germline ends came to 11 bases.

This chain joins TRBV30 and TRBJ2-3, with D maybe TRBD1 (5 bases). V was trimmed by 0 bases and J by 6 bases, leaving 10 bases between them. The germline V gene encodes CDR1 GTSNPN and CDR2 SVGIG (reference sequence). The CDR3 runs to 13 residues. The CDR3 sequence is CAWSVNSGDTQYF. In DNA form, the CDR3 reads TGTGCCTGGAGTGTTAACTCAGGGGATACGCAGTATTTT.

Note on this clone: Other DNA sequences in this sample translate to the same CDR3. The rearrangement links TRBV5-1 to TRBJ1-2, with a tentative D call TRBD1 (5 bases). Germline assignment: CDR1 SGHRS and CDR2 YFSETQ. CDR3 length: 14 amino acids. V lost 0 bases and J 5 bases, leaving 11 bases between the germline ends. The CDR3 DNA is TGCGCCAGCAGCTTGGAATCGGGGGAATATGGCTACACCTTC. Its translation is CASSLESGEYGYTF.

V is TRBV27 and J is TRBJ2-1; D might be TRBD2 (6 bases). This CDR3 region has 17 residues. V lost 0 bases and J 6 bases, leaving 18 bases between the germline ends. CDR1 is MNHEY, CDR2 SMNVEV, per germline (reference sequence). CDR3 nucleotides: TGTGCCAGCAGTTTATCGTTAGGAGGGAGTATTGGCAATGAGCAGTTCTTC. It specifies CASSLSLGGSIGNEQFF.

The V gene is TRBV4-2, the J gene TRBJ2-3, with 10 bases matching TRBD2. The junction had 9 bases not matched to a gene; V was cut back by 4 bases and J by 2 bases. CDR1 is LGHNA and CDR2 is YNFKEQ in the germline V gene. The length of the CDR3 is 17 residues. The CDR3 nucleotides read TGTGCCAGCAGCCTCGGCCCTCTAGCGGGGGACACAGATACGCAGTATTTT. It yields the protein CASSLGPLAGDTDTQYF.

This clone was recorded a few times. The V gene is TRBV6-1, the J gene TRBJ1-2, with a weak D call TRBD1 (6 bases). The germline V gene encodes CDR1 MNHNS and CDR2 SASEGT. This CDR3 is 13 amino acids long. Trimming shortened V by 2 bases and J by 6 bases, and 10 bases separated the two germline ends. The DNA of the CDR3 is TGTGCCAGCAGTGAACAGGGGAATAATGGCTACACCTTC. Amino acid sequence: CASSEQGNNGYTF.

The V and J genes are TRBV21-1 and TRBJ1-5. TRBV21-1 counts as a pseudogene. The CDR3 runs 19 residues. The CDR3 region has the DNA TGTGCCAGCCGAAACATTCGGGTCCTCGGCGATCTTAGCAATCAGCCCCAGCATTTT. Protein: CASRNIRVLGDLSNQPQHF.

In its sample, this clone was seen once. The genes are TRBV5-1 and TRBJ2-5, with 10 bases fitting TRBD1. With V trimmed by 4 bases and J by 5 bases, 11 bases remained unmatched. The CDR3 contains 16 residues. Germline V gene data show CDR1 as SGHRS and CDR2 as YFSETQ. CDR3 loop: CASSPIPTGGRETQYF. CDR3 in DNA: TGCGCCAGCAGCCCGATTCCGACAGGGGGCAGGGAGACCCAGTACTTC.

V gene TRBV7-8 combines with J gene TRBJ1-2; D gene ambiguous. The CDR3 consists of 15 residues. CDR1 is SGHVS and CDR2 is FQNEAQ in the germline V gene. Trimming took off 6 bases at V and 5 bases at J, with 19 bases between the two ends. CDR3 amino acids: CASSSSPSGLYGYTF. Written as DNA, the CDR3 is TGTGCCAGCAGTTCCTCCCCCTCAGGATTGTATGGCTACACCTTC.

The J gene is TRBJ2-1, the V gene TRBV11-2; 7 bases are shared with TRBD1. The length of the CDR3 is 14 residues. Germline V gene lookup returns CDR1 SGHAT and CDR2 FQNNGV. After removal of 3 bases from V and 7 bases from J, the junction contained 6 bases not matched to a gene. DNA for the CDR3: TGTGCCAGCAGCTTTGGGGTACAGGGGAATGAGCAGTTCTTC. It is translated as CASSFGVQGNEQFF.

This sequence joins TRBV2 and TRBJ1-4, with D perhaps TRBD1 (5 bases). This CDR3 contains 13 residues. Germline values: CDR1 SNHLY, CDR2 FYNNEI. The V gene lost 7 bases and the J gene lost 4 bases, with 10 bases spanning the gap. The CDR3 loop reads CASTPGINEKLFF. The CDR3, as DNA: TGTGCCAGCACCCCAGGGATTAATGAAAAACTGTTTTTT.

This clone has just one count. The chain carries TRBV7-8 and TRBJ2-2, with 9 nucleotides matching TRBD1. V was clipped by 2 bases and J by 6 bases; unmatched bases: 7. Germline-derived CDR1 and CDR2 are SGHVS and FQNEAQ. This CDR3 comprises 16 residues. The CDR3 region is CASSLMRQGVAGELFF. CDR3 DNA: TGTGCCAGCAGCTTAATGAGACAGGGGGTGGCCGGGGAGCTGTTTTTT.

This clone was recorded only once. The chain carries TRBV3-1 (or the pseudogene TRBV3-2) and TRBJ1-3; D not resolved. From germline, CDR1 is LGHDT and CDR2 YNNKEL (reference sequence). The CDR3 runs 13 residues. With 2 bases removed from V and 6 bases from J, the gap between germline ends came to 8 bases. The CDR3 DNA reads as TGTGCCAGCAGCCAATATGGAGAAAACACCATATATTTT. It codes for CASSQYGENTIYF.

The gene calls are TRBV19 and TRBJ1-3, with TRBD1 matching 11 bases. CDR3 size: 15 residues. The germline gives CDR1 LNHDA, CDR2 SQIVND (reference sequence). The V and J ends lost 7 bases and 3 bases, in that order; junction bases with no gene match: 5. Written as DNA, the CDR3 is TGTGCCAGTAAGCTGGACAGGGGGCTTGGAAACACCATATATTTT. It is translated as CASKLDRGLGNTIYF.